This T cell receptor beta chain was identified during a study of cytomegalovirus exposure and HLA in healthy donors. Overall study: Unique TCRs from HLA-typed donors, around 93 million of them, were held in an early data release. Study results and caveats: What was likely a sequencing artifact was a cluster of highly shared sequence variants. Available immune exposure information was restricted to CMV serostatus only.

The V end was cut by 6 bases, the J end by 0 bases, with 5 bases between. CDR3 length: 13 amino acids. The V gene's germline CDR1 is MGHDK and CDR2 SYGVNS. This clone has just one count. Its target is unknown. Researchers ran the PCR with 60 Vbeta and 13 Jbeta primers. Profiled with immunoSEQ multiplex PCR; TCRdb holds only in-frame clones, not every one. Seen here are 180,000 or so clones, around 76% observed once, and the top ten hold around 2.3%. The V and J genes are TRBV25-1 and TRBJ1-4; no definite D call. Material for sequencing was PBMCs. This receptor was identified in a woman aged 25-40 years in good health and CMV-seropositive. In DNA form, the CDR3 reads TGTGCCAGCAGACATGCAACTAATGAAAAACTGTTTTTT. This sequence encodes CASRHATNEKLFF.